Listed here is a single T cell receptor (beta chain). This entry belongs to a study of blood T cell repertoires in COVID-19. For the study at large: The samples span acute and convalescent COVID-19 from the United States, Italy and Spain. T cells, B-cell-depleted T cells, or PBMCs supplied cDNA or gDNA.

The method was immunoSEQ multiplex PCR; TCRdb's version includes in-frame clones alone and lacks a portion of them. This table holds approximately 32,000 clones, 80% to 90% found once. Germline-derived CDR1 and CDR2 are MNHNY and SVGAGI (reference sequence). V was clipped by 10 bases and J by 1 base, with 4 bases between them. There are 11 residues in the CDR3. The chain combines TRBV6-6 with TRBJ2-2; D is undetermined. This clonotype was obtained from a human donor in a cohort sampled during active COVID-19. Sequencing was performed on peripheral blood. CDR3 protein: CATQNTGELFF. For the CDR3, the DNA is TGTGCCACCCAGAACACCGGGGAGCTGTTTTTT.